Listed below are T cell receptor beta chains from one sample, sequenced in a study of T cells in localized non-small cell lung cancer. Libraries were prepared by immunoSEQ multiplex PCR; TCRdb keeps only in-frame clonotypes and omits some of them. This table has about 40,000 clones, approximately 80% appearing once. Sequenced material: peripheral blood mononuclear cells, taken before any cancer treatment. These TCRs come from a male donor aged 60 or older with stage II lung adenocarcinoma. Each CDR3 is given with its conserved first and last residue. The D gene is left open where the match is weak. Not all rows give a size; the values are once, few, many and, for expanded clones, a class.

TRBJ1-5,TRBV10-3,.,TRBD1,CAIGDRGGNQPQHF,TGTGCCATCGGTGACAGGGGTGGGAATCAGCCCCAGCATTTT
TRBJ2-5,TRBV7-6,.,TRBD1,CASSPGTGPGNF,TGTGCCAGCAGCCCGGGGACAGGCCCCGGAAACTTC
TRBJ2-1,TRBV6-1,.,.,CASVDRTSSYNEQFF,TGTGCCAGCGTAGACCGTACGAGCTCCTACAATGAGCAGTTCTTC
TRBJ2-1,TRBV7-2,.,.,CASSLSGGQYNEQFF,TGTGCCAGCAGCTTATCGGGCGGGCAGTACAATGAGCAGTTCTTC
TRBJ2-7,TRBV7-2,.,TRBD1,CASSRGQGRGEQYF,TGTGCCAGCAGCCGAGGACAGGGACGGGGCGAGCAGTACTTC
TRBJ2-1,TRBV30,.,TRBD2,CAWTGLAGSEQFF,TGTGCCTGGACGGGACTAGCGGGAAGTGAGCAGTTCTTC
TRBJ2-7,TRBV27,.,.,CASSSHATDPKQYF,TGTGCCAGCAGTTCCCATGCGACGGATCCTAAGCAGTACTTC
TRBJ1-5,TRBV30,few,.,CAWSRAAGSQPQHF,TGTGCCTGGAGTCGGGCGGCGGGTTCTCAGCCCCAGCATTTT
TRBJ2-7,TRBV6-1,once,.,CASSENLGEQYF,TGTGCCAGCAGTGAAAATCTCGGCGAGCAGTACTTC
TRBJ1-6,TRBV15,.,.,CATSRDFLGQGMNSPLHF,TGTGCCACCAGCAGAGATTTCCTCGGGCAGGGGATGAATTCACCCCTCCACTTT
TRBJ1-1,TRBV11-2,once,TRBD1,CASSRDRTEAFF,TGTGCCAGCAGCCGGGACAGGACTGAAGCTTTCTTT
TRBJ2-2,TRBV28,.,TRBD1,CASTRTGVSTGELFF,TGTGCCAGCACCAGGACAGGGGTGAGCACCGGGGAGCTGTTTTTT
TRBJ2-5,TRBV2,.,.,CASRAADPAQYF,TGTGCCAGCAGGGCGGCGGATCCGGCCCAGTACTTC
TRBJ1-1,TRBV7-9,.,.,CASSLRATEAFF,TGTGCCAGCAGCTTAAGGGCGACCGAAGCTTTCTTT
TRBJ1-5,TRBV15,few,.,CATSRVDQPQHF,TGTGCCACCAGCAGGGTCGATCAGCCCCAGCATTTT
TRBJ1-5,TRBV6-1,.,.,CASSVTPGVNQPQHF,TGTGCCAGCAGTGTTACCCCTGGGGTTAATCAGCCCCAGCATTTT
TRBJ2-4,TRBV29-1,.,.,CSVVGGLANIQYF,TGCAGCGTTGTTGGGGGGCTAGCAAACATTCAGTACTTC
TRBJ2-2,TRBV7-6,.,TRBD2,CASSSTSAGELFF,TGTGCCAGCAGCTCTACTAGCGCCGGGGAGCTGTTTTTT
TRBJ1-5,TRBV7-9,.,TRBD1,CASSPGTGNQPQHF,TGTGCCAGCAGTCCAGGGACAGGGAATCAGCCCCAGCATTTT
TRBJ1-2,TRBV5-1,.,.,CASSLSTAEGYGYTF,TGCGCCAGCAGCTTGTCGACAGCCGAGGGGTATGGCTACACCTTC
TRBJ1-1,TRBV5-1,.,TRBD1,CASSTDRPGGITEAFF,TGCGCCAGCAGCACCGATCGGCCAGGGGGTATTACTGAAGCTTTCTTT
TRBJ1-5,TRBV7-2,.,.,CASSIGQSNQPQHF,TGTGCCAGCAGCATCGGACAGTCAAATCAGCCCCAGCATTTT
TRBJ2-3,TRBV28,.,.,CASSLPTTNLETLITDTQYF,TGTGCCAGCAGCCTTCCCACTACTAATCTAGAGACACTTATCACAGATACGCAGTATTTT
TRBJ2-7,TRBV25-1,few,.,CASSEHGQRYEQYF,TGTGCCAGCAGTGAACATGGCCAGCGCTACGAGCAGTACTTC
TRBJ1-1,TRBV7-3,.,.,CASSLGTYTEAFF,TGTGCCAGCAGTTTAGGGACTTACACTGAAGCTTTCTTT
TRBJ2-2,TRBV7-7,few,TRBD2,CASSFLAGVSGELFF,TGTGCTAGCAGCTTCTTAGCGGGAGTCTCTGGGGAGCTGTTTTTT
TRBJ1-2,TRBV18,few,TRBD1,CASSPGQGNYGYTF,TGTGCCAGCTCACCGGGACAGGGGAACTATGGCTACACCTTC
TRBJ2-1,TRBV4-2,.,TRBD2,CASSQGAGGGNEQFF,TGTGCCAGCAGCCAAGGGGCGGGAGGGGGCAATGAGCAGTTCTTC
TRBJ2-3,TRBV6-4,.,.,CASSDYPGSTDTQYF,TGTGCCAGCAGTGACTATCCGGGGTCTACAGATACGCAGTATTTT
TRBJ1-1,TRBV2,.,.,CASTLRGGPTEAFF,TGTGCCAGCACCCTGCGGGGGGGGCCCACTGAAGCTTTCTTT
TRBJ1-1,TRBV7-6,.,.,CASSSRGGTEAFF,TGTGCCAGCAGCTCCCGGGGCGGCACTGAAGCTTTCTTT
TRBJ2-2,TRBV5-5,.,.,CASREVGTGELFF,TGTGCCTCCAGGGAAGTGGGGACCGGGGAGCTGTTTTTT
TRBJ1-2,TRBV29-1,.,.,CSVESRLYGYTF,TGCAGCGTTGAAAGCCGCTTATATGGCTACACCTTC
TRBJ1-1,TRBV7-3,few,.,CASSLQDSLEAFF,TGTGCCAGCAGCTTACAGGACAGCCTTGAAGCTTTCTTT
TRBJ1-1,TRBV29-1,.,.,CSVGTPLGSLSTEAFF,TGCAGCGTTGGGACCCCTTTAGGAAGTTTGAGCACTGAAGCTTTCTTT
TRBJ2-2,TRBV2,.,.,CASSDLRTLTGELFF,TGTGCCAGCAGTGATCTCAGGACTCTCACCGGGGAGCTGTTTTTT